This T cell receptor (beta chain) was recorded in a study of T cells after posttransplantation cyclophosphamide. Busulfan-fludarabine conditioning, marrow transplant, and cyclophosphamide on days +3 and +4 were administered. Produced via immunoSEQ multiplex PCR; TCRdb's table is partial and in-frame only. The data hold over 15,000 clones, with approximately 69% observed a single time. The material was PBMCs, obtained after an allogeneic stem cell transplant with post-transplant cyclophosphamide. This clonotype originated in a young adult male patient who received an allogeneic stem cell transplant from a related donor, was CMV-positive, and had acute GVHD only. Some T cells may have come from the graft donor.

The CDR3: CASSLGAFSYEQYF. CDR3 sequence (DNA): TGTGCCAGCAGCTTAGGGGCCTTTTCCTACGAGCAGTACTTC. The genes are TRBV7-2 and TRBJ2-7, with unresolved D. V lost 1 base and J 1 base, leaving 8 bases between the germline ends. This CDR3 is built from 14 residues. CDR1 and CDR2 (germline): SGHTA, FQGNSA.